This TCR beta chain was identified in a study of blood T cell repertoires in COVID-19. Looking at the study overall: Specimens from acute and convalescent COVID-19 originated in the United States, Italy and Spain. T cells, B-cell-depleted T cells, or PBMCs supplied cDNA or gDNA.

Deletions cut 5 bases from V and 7 bases from J, with 11 bases between. Per the germline V gene, CDR1 is LGHDT and CDR2 is YNNKEL (reference sequence). There are 13 residues in the CDR3. Original processing methods: From reference gene primer amplification, estimates of nucleated cell counts were derived. Data came from immunoSEQ multiplex PCR; TCRdb stores just in-frame clones and leaves some out. V and J calls plus clone size are reproduced from that table; the DNA served to infer D and trimming. The table lists tens of thousands of clones, around 85% of them singletons. Sequencing was carried out using peripheral blood. This receptor was taken from a man in his sixties or seventies with acute or convalescent COVID-19. This rearrangement joins TRBV3-1 (or the pseudogene TRBV3-2) to TRBJ2-2, with D perhaps TRBD1 (6 bases). The CDR3 protein is CASSRTGYGELFF. CDR3 DNA sequence: TGTGCCAGCAGCAGAACAGGGTACGGGGAGCTGTTTTTT.